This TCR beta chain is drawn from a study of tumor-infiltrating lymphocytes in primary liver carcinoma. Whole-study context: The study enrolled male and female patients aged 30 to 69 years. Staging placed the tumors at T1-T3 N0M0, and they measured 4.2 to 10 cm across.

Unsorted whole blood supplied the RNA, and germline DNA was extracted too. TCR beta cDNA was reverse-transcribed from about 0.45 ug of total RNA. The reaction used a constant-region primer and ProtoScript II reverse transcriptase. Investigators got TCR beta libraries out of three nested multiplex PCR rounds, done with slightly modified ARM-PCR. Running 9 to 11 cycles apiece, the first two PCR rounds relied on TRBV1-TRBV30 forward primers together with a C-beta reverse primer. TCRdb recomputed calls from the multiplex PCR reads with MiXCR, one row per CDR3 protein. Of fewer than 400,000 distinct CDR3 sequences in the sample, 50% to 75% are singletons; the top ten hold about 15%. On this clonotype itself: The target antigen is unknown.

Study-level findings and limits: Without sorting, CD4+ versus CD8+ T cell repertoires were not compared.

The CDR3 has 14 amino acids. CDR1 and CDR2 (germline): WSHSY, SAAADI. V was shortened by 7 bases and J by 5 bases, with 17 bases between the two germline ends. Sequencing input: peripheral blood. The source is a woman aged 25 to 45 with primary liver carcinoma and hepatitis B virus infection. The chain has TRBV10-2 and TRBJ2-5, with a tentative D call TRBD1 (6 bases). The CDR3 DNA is TGCGCCAGCACCAGGGGCAGGGCCGAGGAGACCCAGTACTTC. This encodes CASTRGRAEETQYF.